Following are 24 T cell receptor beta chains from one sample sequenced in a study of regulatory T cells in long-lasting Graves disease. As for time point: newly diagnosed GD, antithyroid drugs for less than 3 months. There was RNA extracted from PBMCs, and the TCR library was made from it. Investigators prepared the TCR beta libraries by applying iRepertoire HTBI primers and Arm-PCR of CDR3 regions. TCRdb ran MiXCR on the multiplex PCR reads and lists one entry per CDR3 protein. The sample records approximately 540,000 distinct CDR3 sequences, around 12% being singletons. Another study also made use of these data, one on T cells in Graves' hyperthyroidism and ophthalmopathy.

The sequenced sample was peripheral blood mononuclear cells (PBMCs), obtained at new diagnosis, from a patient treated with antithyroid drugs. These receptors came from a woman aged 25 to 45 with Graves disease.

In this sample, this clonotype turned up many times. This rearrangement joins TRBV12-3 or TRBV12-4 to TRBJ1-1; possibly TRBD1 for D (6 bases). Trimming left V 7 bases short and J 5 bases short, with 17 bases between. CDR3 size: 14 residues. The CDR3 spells CASKRGQFRTEAFF. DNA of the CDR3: TGTGCCAGCAAACGCGGACAGTTCCGGACTGAAGCTTTCTTT.

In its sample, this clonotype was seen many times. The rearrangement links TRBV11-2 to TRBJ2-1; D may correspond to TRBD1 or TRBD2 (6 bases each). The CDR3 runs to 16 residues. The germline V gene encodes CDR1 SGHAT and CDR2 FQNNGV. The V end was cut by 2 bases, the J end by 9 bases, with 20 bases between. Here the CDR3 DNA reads TGTGCCAGCAGCTTATTTTTCTGGGGGGCGGCTGTTGAGCAGTTCTTC. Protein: CASSLFFWGAAVEQFF.

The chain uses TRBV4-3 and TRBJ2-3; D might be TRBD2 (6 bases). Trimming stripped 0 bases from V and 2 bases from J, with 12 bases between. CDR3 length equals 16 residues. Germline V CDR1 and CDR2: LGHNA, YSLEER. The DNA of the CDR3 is TGCGCCAGCAGCCAAGATTGGGCGGGGAACACAGATACGCAGTATTTT. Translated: CASSQDWAGNTDTQYF.

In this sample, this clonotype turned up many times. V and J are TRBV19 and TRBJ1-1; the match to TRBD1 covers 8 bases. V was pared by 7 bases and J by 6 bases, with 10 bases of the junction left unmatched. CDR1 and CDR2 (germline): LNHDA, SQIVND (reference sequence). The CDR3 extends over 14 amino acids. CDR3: CASTIQGAGAEAFF. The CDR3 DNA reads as TGTGCCAGTACCATCCAGGGGGCGGGCGCTGAAGCTTTCTTT.

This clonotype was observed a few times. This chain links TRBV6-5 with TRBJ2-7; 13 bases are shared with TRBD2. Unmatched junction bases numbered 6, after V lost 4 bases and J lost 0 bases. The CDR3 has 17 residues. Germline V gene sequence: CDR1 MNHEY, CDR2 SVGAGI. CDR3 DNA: TGTGCCAGCAGTTCCGGGACTAGCGGGATCAGCTCCTACGAGCAGTACTTC. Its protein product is CASSSGTSGISSYEQYF.

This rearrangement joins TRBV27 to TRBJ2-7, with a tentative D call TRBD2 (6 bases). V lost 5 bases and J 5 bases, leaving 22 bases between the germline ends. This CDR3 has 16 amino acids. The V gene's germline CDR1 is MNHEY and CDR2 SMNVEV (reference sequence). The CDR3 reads CASSPPNPGLVHEQYF. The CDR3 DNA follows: TGTGCCAGCAGTCCCCCCAACCCGGGACTCGTCCACGAGCAGTACTTC.

The CDR3 loop is CASSPDRWGQPQHF. CDR3 sequence (DNA): TGTGCCAGCAGCCCTGACAGGTGGGGTCAGCCCCAGCATTTT. The chain recombines TRBV6-1 with TRBJ1-5; a possible D gene is TRBD1 (6 bases). Trimming shortened V by 6 bases and J by 6 bases, and 15 bases separated the two germline ends. CDR1 is MNHNS, CDR2 SASEGT, per germline. The CDR3 is made up of 14 amino acids.

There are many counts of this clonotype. This CDR3 is CASTIWRPDRGEETQYF. In nucleotides, the CDR3 is TGTGCCAGCACTATTTGGAGGCCCGACAGGGGGGAAGAGACCCAGTACTTC. The chain links TRBV2 to TRBJ2-5; 9 nucleotides line up with TRBD1. The CDR3 has 17 residues. Germline V gene sequence: CDR1 SNHLY, CDR2 FYNNEI. V lost 7 bases, J lost 3 bases, and 15 bases stayed unmatched.

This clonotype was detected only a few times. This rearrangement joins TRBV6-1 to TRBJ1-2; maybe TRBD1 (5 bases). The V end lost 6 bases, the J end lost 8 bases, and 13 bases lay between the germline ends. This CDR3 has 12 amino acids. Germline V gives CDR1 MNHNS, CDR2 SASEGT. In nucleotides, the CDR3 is TGTGCCAGCAGCCTTCCGGGACGAGGCTACACCTTC. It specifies CASSLPGRGYTF.

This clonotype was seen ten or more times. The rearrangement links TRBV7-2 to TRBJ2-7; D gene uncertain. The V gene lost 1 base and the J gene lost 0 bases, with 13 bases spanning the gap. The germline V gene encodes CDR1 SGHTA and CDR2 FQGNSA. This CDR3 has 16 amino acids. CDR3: CASSLGIPASSYEQYF. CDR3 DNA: TGTGCCAGCAGCTTAGGGATCCCGGCGAGCTCCTACGAGCAGTACTTC.

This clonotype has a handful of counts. The CDR3 region is CASSRKSEAFF. The CDR3 bases are TGTGCCAGCAGTAGGAAGTCTGAAGCTTTCTTT. The rearrangement joins TRBV6-1 to TRBJ1-1; D gene uncertain. Per germline, CDR1 MNHNS and CDR2 SASEGT. There are 11 residues in the CDR3. V was pared by 5 bases and J by 6 bases, with 7 bases between.

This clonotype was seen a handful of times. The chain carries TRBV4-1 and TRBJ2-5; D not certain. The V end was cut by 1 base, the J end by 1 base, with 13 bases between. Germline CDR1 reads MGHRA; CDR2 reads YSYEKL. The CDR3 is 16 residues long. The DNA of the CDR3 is TGCGCCAGCAGCCAAGTAAACATGGGGTTCCAAGAGACCCAGTACTTC. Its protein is CASSQVNMGFQETQYF.

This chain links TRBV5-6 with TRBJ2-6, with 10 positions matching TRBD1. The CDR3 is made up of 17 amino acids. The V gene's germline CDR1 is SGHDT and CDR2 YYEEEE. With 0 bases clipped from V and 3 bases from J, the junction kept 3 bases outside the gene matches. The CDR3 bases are TGTGCCAGCAGCTTGGTGACAGGGGGCTTTGGGGCCAACGTCCTGACTTTC. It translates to CASSLVTGGFGANVLTF.

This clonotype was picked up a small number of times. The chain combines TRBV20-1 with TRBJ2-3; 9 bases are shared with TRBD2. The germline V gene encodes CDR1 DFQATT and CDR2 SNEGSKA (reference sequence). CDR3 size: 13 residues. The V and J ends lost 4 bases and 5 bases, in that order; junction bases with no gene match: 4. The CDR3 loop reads CSAKAGGRDTQYF. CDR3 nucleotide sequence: TGCAGTGCTAAAGCGGGAGGCAGAGATACGCAGTATTTT.

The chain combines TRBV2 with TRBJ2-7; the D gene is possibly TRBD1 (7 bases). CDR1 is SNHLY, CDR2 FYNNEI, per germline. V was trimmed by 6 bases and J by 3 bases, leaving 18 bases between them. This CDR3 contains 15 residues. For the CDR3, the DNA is TGTGCCAGCAGCGATAACTCAGGGGGGAACTACGAGCAGTACTTC. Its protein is CASSDNSGGNYEQYF.

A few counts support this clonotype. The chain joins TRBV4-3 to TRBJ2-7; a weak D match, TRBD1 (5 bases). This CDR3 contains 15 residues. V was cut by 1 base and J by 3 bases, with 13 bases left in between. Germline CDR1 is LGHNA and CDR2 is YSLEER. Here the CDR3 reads CASSQGPGIGYEQYF. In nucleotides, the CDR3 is TGCGCCAGCAGCCAAGGACCAGGGATTGGCTACGAGCAGTACTTC.

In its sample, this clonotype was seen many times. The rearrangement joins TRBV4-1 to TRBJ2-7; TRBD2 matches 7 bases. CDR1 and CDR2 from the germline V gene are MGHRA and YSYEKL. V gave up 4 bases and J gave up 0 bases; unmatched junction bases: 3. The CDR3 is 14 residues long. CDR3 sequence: CASSLTSASYEQYF. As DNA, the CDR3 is TGCGCCAGCAGCCTCACTAGCGCCTCCTACGAGCAGTACTTC.

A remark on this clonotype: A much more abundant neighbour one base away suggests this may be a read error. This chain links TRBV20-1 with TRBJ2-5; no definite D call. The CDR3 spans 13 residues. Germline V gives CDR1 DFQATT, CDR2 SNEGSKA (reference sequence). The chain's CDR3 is CSARRTRRETHYF. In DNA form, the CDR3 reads TGCAGTGCTAGACGGACCAGGCGAGAGACCCACTACTTC.

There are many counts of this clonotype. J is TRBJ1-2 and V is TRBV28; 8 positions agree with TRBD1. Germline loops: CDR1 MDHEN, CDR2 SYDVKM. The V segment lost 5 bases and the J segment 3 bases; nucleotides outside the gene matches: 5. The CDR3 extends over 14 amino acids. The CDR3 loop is CASSPPDRDYGYTF. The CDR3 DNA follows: TGTGCCAGCAGTCCACCGGACAGGGACTATGGCTACACCTTC.

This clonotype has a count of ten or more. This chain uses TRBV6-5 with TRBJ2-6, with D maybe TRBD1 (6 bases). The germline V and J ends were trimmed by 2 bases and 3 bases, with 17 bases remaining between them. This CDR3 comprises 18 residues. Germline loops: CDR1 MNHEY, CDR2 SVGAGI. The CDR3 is CASSYEQGGSLGANVLTF. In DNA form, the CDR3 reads TGTGCCAGCAGTTACGAACAGGGTGGCTCTCTTGGGGCCAACGTCCTGACTTTC.

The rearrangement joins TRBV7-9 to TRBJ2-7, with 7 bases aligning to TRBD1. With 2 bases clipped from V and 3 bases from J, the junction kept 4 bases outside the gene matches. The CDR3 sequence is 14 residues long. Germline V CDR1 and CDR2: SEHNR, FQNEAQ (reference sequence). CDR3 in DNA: TGTGCCAGCAGCTTAATACGGGACAGCTACGAGCAGTACTTC. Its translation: CASSLIRDSYEQYF.

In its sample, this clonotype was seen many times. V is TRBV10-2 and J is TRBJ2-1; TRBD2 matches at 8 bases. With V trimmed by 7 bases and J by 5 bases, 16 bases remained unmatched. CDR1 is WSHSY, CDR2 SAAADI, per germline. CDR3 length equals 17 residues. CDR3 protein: CASMSRAGRGLNNEQFF. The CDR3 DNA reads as TGCGCCAGCATGTCGAGGGCCGGGAGGGGTCTCAACAATGAGCAGTTCTTC.

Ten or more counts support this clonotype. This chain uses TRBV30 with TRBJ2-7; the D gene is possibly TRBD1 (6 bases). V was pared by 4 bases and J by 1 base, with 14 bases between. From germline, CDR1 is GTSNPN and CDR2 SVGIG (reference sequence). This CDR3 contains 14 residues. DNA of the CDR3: TGTGCCTGGAACCTGAACAGGGCGTCCTACGAGCAGTACTTC. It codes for CAWNLNRASYEQYF.

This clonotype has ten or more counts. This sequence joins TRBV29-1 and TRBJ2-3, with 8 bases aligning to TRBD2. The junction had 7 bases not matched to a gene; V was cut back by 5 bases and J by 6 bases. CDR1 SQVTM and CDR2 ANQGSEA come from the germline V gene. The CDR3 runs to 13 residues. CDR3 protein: CSVTLGTRDTQYF. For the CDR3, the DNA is TGCAGCGTTACCCTAGGGACTAGGGATACGCAGTATTTT.